This TCR beta chain is drawn from a study of T cells after yellow fever vaccination. The overall study: Some fractions had low cell numbers, and these were prepared with SMART-Seq v4 Ultra Low Input. Points from the study as a whole: Primary-vaccination clones mostly resurfaced post-booster (about 95% CD4, approximately 89% CD8).

A universal primer site and UMIs were added as TCR cDNA was made by 5'RACE template switching. TCRdb processed the 5' RACE reads anew with MiXCR; each CDR3 protein has one entry. Of about 180,000 distinct CDR3 sequences listed, approximately 6% are singletons. This clonotype was counted between two and nine times. The antigen is unknown. The clonotype comes from a man aged 18-30 years who received the YFV17D yellow fever vaccine. Specimen: CD4+ T cells sorted from PBMCs, collected on the day of the first yellow fever vaccination.

CDR3 in amino acids: CATSRVRASYNEQFF. CDR3 DNA sequence: TGTGCCACCAGCAGAGTACGGGCCTCCTACAATGAGCAGTTCTTC. The gene calls are TRBV15 and TRBJ2-1; D remains unclear. This CDR3 comprises 15 residues. The germline V gene encodes CDR1 LNHNV and CDR2 YYDKDF (reference sequence). V was shortened by 1 base and J by 0 bases, with 7 bases between the two germline ends.